The clone carrying this T cell receptor (beta chain) came up once. Its antigen is not identified. Germline V gives CDR1 SGHDN, CDR2 FVKESK. The CDR3 contains 15 residues. After removal of 5 bases from V and 7 bases from J, the junction contained 8 bases not matched to a gene. During its preparation, the TCRbeta library received unique molecular identifiers. TCRdb independently ran MiXCR on the PCR reads; one entry per CDR3 protein. This table has 100,000 or so distinct CDR3 sequences, roughly 16% appearing once. This sample was taken from a study of T-cell reconstitution after alpha-beta-depleted transplantation in children. Findings and limits, study-wide: Several hundred expanded graft clones reportedly supplied alpha-beta T cells about two months after transplant.

This sequence originates from a male patient aged 2 to 10 who had a stem cell transplant for acute lymphoblastic leukemia, so the T cells may come from the graft donor. The specimen comprised PBMCs, mostly from graft donor cells, sampled 180 days after TCRalphabeta/CD19-depleted stem cell transplant. The chain employs TRBV14 and TRBJ1-3; TRBD1 matches at 10 bases. CDR3 in amino acids: CASSNRDRGMNTIYF. The CDR3, as DNA: TGTGCCAGCAGCAACCGGGACAGGGGCATGAACACCATATATTTT.